This paragraph reports one TCR beta chain. The time point denotes: sample taken at primary tumor resection. The sequenced material consisted of unsorted whole RNA from tumor, nontumor lung or frozen PBMC. This sample stems from a study of spatial heterogeneity in lung cancer. The overall study: Alpha-chain sequences were consistently detected in smaller numbers than beta-chain sequences.

Germline loops: CDR1 DFQATT, CDR2 SNEGSKA (reference sequence). The V gene lost 4 bases and the J gene lost 2 bases, with 9 bases spanning the gap. This CDR3 comprises 14 residues. TCRdb itself ran the 5' RACE reads through MiXCR, one entry per CDR3 protein. The repertoire holds about 38,000 distinct CDR3 sequences, with roughly 6% as singletons. The sequences come from PBMCs, collected at surgery. This chain joins TRBV20-1 and TRBJ2-6; D gene unclear. The receptor was derived from a male donor with early-stage non-small cell lung cancer. The CDR3: CSANAGPGANVLTF. The CDR3 bases are TGCAGTGCTAACGCCGGTCCTGGGGCCAACGTCCTGACTTTC.